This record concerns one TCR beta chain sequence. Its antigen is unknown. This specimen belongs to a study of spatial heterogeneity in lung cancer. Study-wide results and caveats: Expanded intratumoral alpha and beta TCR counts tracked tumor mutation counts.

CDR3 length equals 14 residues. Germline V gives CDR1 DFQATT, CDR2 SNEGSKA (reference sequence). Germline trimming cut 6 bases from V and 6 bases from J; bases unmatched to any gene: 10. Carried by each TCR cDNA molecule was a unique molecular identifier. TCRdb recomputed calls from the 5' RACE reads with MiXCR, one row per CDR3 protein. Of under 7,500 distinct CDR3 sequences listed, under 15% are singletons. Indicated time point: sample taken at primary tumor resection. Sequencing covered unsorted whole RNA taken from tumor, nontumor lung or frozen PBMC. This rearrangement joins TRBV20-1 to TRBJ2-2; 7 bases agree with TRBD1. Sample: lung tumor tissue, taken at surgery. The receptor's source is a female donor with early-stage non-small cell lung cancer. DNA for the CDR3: TGCAGTGCCACAACAGGGGTTGCAGCCGGGGAGCTGTTTTTT. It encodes CSATTGVAAGELFF.